The 21 T cell receptor beta chains reported below all come from one sample, sequenced in a study of blood T cell repertoires in COVID-19. Measured with immunoSEQ multiplex PCR; TCRdb has only the in-frame clones, and not every one. The sample yields hundreds of thousands of clones, under 95% seen once. The sample consisted of peripheral blood. The source is a woman under 30 who had recovered from COVID-19.

The CDR3 DNA follows: TGTGCCAGCTCACCTGGACTATTCTACGAGCAGTACGTC. Translation gives CASSPGLFYEQYV. This sequence joins TRBV18 and TRBJ2-7; TRBD2 is a possible D gene (6 bases). CDR1 KGHSH and CDR2 LQKENI come from the germline V gene. The length of the CDR3 is 13 residues. Trimming left V 3 bases short and J 3 bases short, with 9 bases between.

The count of this clone is one. This chain joins TRBV5-1 and TRBJ1-1; D remains unclear. There are 13 residues in the CDR3. Germline V gene data show CDR1 as SGHRS and CDR2 as YFSETQ. The V end lost 1 base, the J end lost 11 bases, and 15 bases lay between the germline ends. The CDR3 spells CASSLYVGDQAFF. The DNA of the CDR3 is TGCGCCAGCAGCTTGTACGTCGGGGATCAGGCTTTCTTT.

V usage is TRBV18 and J usage is TRBJ1-1; TRBD1 is a possible D gene (5 bases). This CDR3 is built from 14 residues. The germline V gene has CDR1 KGHSH and CDR2 LQKENI. V gave up 2 bases and J gave up 1 base, with 8 bases separating them. The CDR3 sequence is CASSPGTQNTEAFF. The CDR3 DNA reads TGTGCCAGCTCACCAGGGACTCAGAACACTGAAGCTTTCTTT.

The rearrangement joins TRBV11-3 to TRBJ1-2; unclear D gene. From germline, CDR1 is SGHNT and CDR2 YENEEA. The CDR3 has 15 residues. V was trimmed by 0 bases and J by 0 bases, leaving 8 bases between them. CDR3 in amino acids: CASSLDAGPNYGYTF. For the CDR3, the DNA is TGTGCCAGCAGCTTAGATGCAGGTCCTAACTATGGCTACACCTTC.

The chain joins TRBV4-3 to TRBJ2-1; the D gene is possibly TRBD2 (7 bases). The germline CDR1 and CDR2 sequences are LGHNA and YSLEER. CDR3 size: 16 residues. The V and J ends lost 4 bases and 9 bases respectively, with 22 bases between them. The CDR3 reads CASSPTTSEGGGEQFF. The CDR3 nucleotides read TGCGCCAGCAGCCCCACGACTAGTGAGGGGGGGGGTGAGCAGTTCTTC.

This chain links TRBV5-1 with TRBJ2-5; D is unclear. Germline loops: CDR1 SGHRS, CDR2 YFSETQ. V lost 4 bases and J 5 bases, leaving 9 bases between the germline ends. The CDR3 totals 12 residues. The CDR3 nucleotides are TGCGCCAGCAGCCAGGATACCGAGACCCAGTACTTC. This codes for CASSQDTETQYF.

The chain combines TRBV3-1 (or the pseudogene TRBV3-2) with TRBJ2-1, with 7 bases fitting TRBD1. Losses at the gene ends were 4 bases for V and 2 bases for J; bases not matched to a gene: 8. Germline values: CDR1 LGHDT, CDR2 YNNKEL (reference sequence). CDR3 length: 16 residues. CDR3 amino acids: CASSLQGETPYNEQFF. DNA of the CDR3: TGTGCCAGCAGCCTTCAGGGGGAAACCCCCTACAATGAGCAGTTCTTC.

The chain carries TRBV20-1 and TRBJ2-3, with 15 bases matching TRBD2. CDR3 length: 16 residues. The germline CDR1 and CDR2 sequences are DFQATT and SNEGSKA (reference sequence). Germline trimming cut 6 bases from V and 4 bases from J; bases unmatched to any gene: 8. The CDR3, as DNA: TGCAGTGCAAGTGGGACTAGCGGGAGGTCGGCAGATACGCAGTATTTT. Encoded protein: CSASGTSGRSADTQYF.

The chain links TRBV15 to TRBJ2-7; possibly TRBD2 for D (6 bases). CDR3 length equals 15 residues. Germline V gene data show CDR1 as LNHNV and CDR2 as YYDKDF (reference sequence). With 1 base removed from V and 2 bases from J, the gap between germline ends came to 12 bases. The CDR3, as DNA: TGTGCCACCAGCAGAGGGCTAGCGCAAACCTACGAGCAGTACGTC. This sequence encodes CATSRGLAQTYEQYV.

V and J are TRBV7-9 and TRBJ1-2; D call uncertain. The germline V gene encodes CDR1 SEHNR and CDR2 FQNEAQ (reference sequence). The CDR3 totals 12 residues. V lost 5 bases to trimming and J lost 7 bases, with 11 bases between them. The CDR3 nucleotides read TGTGCCAGCAGCCAAGCTGAGGGTGGCTACACCTTC. Translated: CASSQAEGGYTF.

This clone has a single count. This chain joins TRBV12-2 and TRBJ2-7; the tabulated D call, TRBD1, remains unverified against the DNA. TRBV12-2 is annotated as a pseudogene. There are 15 residues in the CDR3. The CDR3: CASRLAGQGSYEQYV. The CDR3 coding sequence is TGTGCAAGTCGCCTCGCGGGACAGGGGTCTTACGAGCAGTACGTC.

The chain is built from TRBV11-3 and TRBJ2-3, with D possibly matching TRBD1 (6 bases). Germline CDR1 is SGHNT and CDR2 is YENEEA. V was pared by 1 base and J by 4 bases, with 15 bases between. The CDR3 spans 16 residues. The DNA for the CDR3 is TGTGCCAGCAGCTTAGCAGTGCAGGGGCCCTCAGATACGCAGTATTTT. It codes for CASSLAVQGPSDTQYF.

The genes are TRBV6-2 or TRBV6-3 and TRBJ2-3, with TRBD2 identical over 10 bases. Germline-derived CDR1 and CDR2 are MNHEY and SVGEGT. The CDR3 runs 18 residues. The junction had 9 bases not matched to a gene; V was cut back by 0 bases and J by 3 bases. The CDR3 DNA follows: TGTGCCAGCAGTTACTCGAATTTCCCTAGCGGGAGTACAGATACGCAGTATTTT. Translation gives CASSYSNFPSGSTDTQYF.

This chain links TRBV9 with TRBJ1-2; D is unclear. The CDR3 length is 16 residues. Trimming removed 0 bases at V and 5 bases at J, with 17 bases between. The germline gives CDR1 SGDLS, CDR2 YYNGEE. In DNA, the CDR3 is TGTGCCAGCAGCGTAGGTGCGGATTGGGGAGGGTATGGCTACACCTTC. Its translation: CASSVGADWGGYGYTF.

The CDR3 nucleotides read TGTGCCAGCAGCAAAGGAAGGACTAGCGGGACAGATACGCAGTATTTT. It translates to CASSKGRTSGTDTQYF. The J gene is TRBJ2-3, the V gene TRBV21-1; the D call TRBD2 from the table was never checked on the DNA. TRBV21-1 is a documented pseudogene. CDR3 length equals 16 residues.

Concerning this clone itself: Compared with germline, one end of the junction differs, possibly owing to a read error. This rearrangement joins TRBV6-5 to TRBJ1-1; the match to TRBD1 covers 10 bases. Germline CDR1 and CDR2: MNHEY and SVGAGI. The length of the CDR3 is 13 residues. The chain's CDR3 is CASSYTIKDRGIF. The CDR3 DNA reads TGTGCCAGCAGTTACACAATAAAGGACAGGGGGATCTTT.

The chain is built from TRBV19 and TRBJ2-6, with TRBD1 matching over 9 bases. The CDR3 loop spans 15 amino acids. The J segment lost 16 bases and the V segment lost 6 bases, leaving 16 bases of the junction unmatched. The V gene's germline CDR1 is LNHDA and CDR2 SQIVND (reference sequence). CDR3 residues: CASRETGTGKPRLTF. Here the CDR3 DNA reads TGTGCCAGTAGGGAAACCGGGACAGGGAAGCCCCGGCTGACTTTC.

V usage is TRBV11-3 and J usage is TRBJ2-3; 7 bases are shared with TRBD2. Germline CDR1 SGHNT, CDR2 YENEEA. Trimming removed 3 bases from V and 0 bases from J; junction bases left unmatched: 3. The CDR3 sequence is 15 residues long. CDR3 sequence reads: CASSLGGGSTDTQYF. As DNA, the CDR3 is TGTGCCAGCAGCTTGGGCGGGGGAAGCACAGATACGCAGTATTTT. Full variable domain (outside the CDR3, taken from reference TRBV11-3 and TRBJ2-3): EAGVVQSPRYKIIEKKQPVAFWCNPISGHNTLYWYLQNLGQGPELLIRYENEEAVDDSQLPKDRFSAERLKGVDSTLKIQPAELGDSAVYLCASSLGGGSTDTQYFGPGTRLTVL.

The gene calls are TRBV4-3 and TRBJ1-6; D might be TRBD1 (6 bases). Trimming took off 0 bases at V and 7 bases at J, with 10 bases between the two ends. Germline V gene lookup returns CDR1 LGHNA and CDR2 YSLEER. The CDR3 extends over 15 amino acids. CDR3 nucleotide sequence: TGCGCCAGCAGCCAAGAAGCAGGGGCAAATTCACCCCTCCACTTT. It yields the protein CASSQEAGANSPLHF.

V and J are TRBV19 and TRBJ2-5, with 7 bases that match TRBD2. This CDR3 contains 15 residues. J lost 5 bases, V lost 2 bases, and 8 bases had no gene match. CDR1 is LNHDA and CDR2 is SQIVND in the germline V gene (reference sequence). The DNA for the CDR3 is TGTGCCAGTAGTATACCCCGCCGGGGAGGGGAGACCCAGTACTTC. Protein product: CASSIPRRGGETQYF.

V and J are TRBV4-3 and TRBJ1-1; D is unclear. The CDR3 covers 16 residues. Germline CDR1 LGHNA, CDR2 YSLEER. The V gene lost 4 bases and the J gene lost 0 bases, with 15 bases spanning the gap. The chain's CDR3 is CASSPDDPGVNTEAFF. DNA of the CDR3: TGCGCCAGCAGCCCCGACGACCCGGGAGTGAACACTGAAGCTTTCTTT.